These T cell receptor beta chains were read from a single sample in a study of blood T cells in healthy people across ages. TCRdb used MiXCR to reprocess the 5' RACE reads, holding one entry per CDR3 protein. Seen here are some 290,000 distinct CDR3 sequences, around 30% observed once, and the top ten hold 29%. The sample consisted of blood. These receptors were obtained from a woman in her 70s in good health. The CDR3 runs from the conserved cysteine through the conserved F or W. For some rows the clone size is stated as once, few or many, or as a class when expanded; others skip it.

j_call v_call clone_size cdr3_aa
TRBJ1-4 TRBV29-1 . CSVALVLGIEEKLFF
TRBJ1-3 TRBV29-1 few CSVGQGGGNTIYF
TRBJ2-7 TRBV12-3/TRBV12-4 . CASSRALQVEYEQYF
TRBJ2-2 TRBV3-1 few CATTHTGELFF
. TRBV28 . CASSRGGAGYNEQFF
TRBJ2-7 TRBV28 many CASSAGTGLSYEQYF
TRBJ2-2 TRBV10-3 . CAISNPGELFF
. TRBV29-1 . CSVTTTENYEQYF
TRBJ2-7 TRBV20-1 . CSAVGDSYEQYF
TRBJ2-1 TRBV7-9 few CASSPGTGENEQFF
TRBJ2-1 TRBV10-2 few CASSVVDNEQFF
TRBJ2-6 TRBV7-2 few CASSVTGANVLTF
TRBJ2-7 TRBV15 . CATSSVRVLGTGEQYF
TRBJ2-5 TRBV7-2 few CASSYMGRQETQYF
TRBJ2-7 TRBV5-5 . CASSPELQRYEQYF
. TRBV12-3/TRBV12-4 few CASRIAGAGINEQFF
TRBJ1-2 TRBV20-1 many CGAADGYTF
TRBJ2-3 TRBV7-3 once CASSQKAVGGTDTQYF
TRBJ1-2 TRBV28 few CASNPGGKVTNYGYTF
TRBJ2-7 TRBV6-6 few CASTTAPGPREQYF
TRBJ2-5 TRBV7-9 few CASSGMTAQETQYF
TRBJ2-1 TRBV29-1 . CSVEDSGRWDPRNEQFF
TRBJ2-3 TRBV5-6 few CASSMLGTQGADTQYF
TRBJ2-5 TRBV28 . CASPPRVETQYF
TRBJ1-2 TRBV20-1 . CSARDHRTTNYGYTF
TRBJ2-1 TRBV11-2 . CASSLGSYHEQFF
TRBJ2-3 TRBV29-1 few CSPGAGRGADTQYF
. TRBV20-1 . CSARAIKNEQFF
TRBJ2-1 TRBV29-1 . CSAALGTGKNEQFF